These 3 T cell receptor beta chains were all obtained from the same sample, sequenced in a study of blood T cells in healthy people across ages. The second PCR ran about 6 to 12 cycles with a sample-barcoded 5' primer and J-beta primers. Via MiXCR, TCRdb re-called the 5' RACE reads, giving one row per CDR3 protein. The top ten clones hold 7.7% of a sample with 1.5 million to 2 million distinct CDR3 sequences, 28% of them seen once. The material sequenced was blood. The receptors stem from a woman in her 30s in good health.

This clonotype was counted many times. The chain joins TRBV12-3 or TRBV12-4 to TRBJ2-7; the D gene is possibly TRBD2 (5 bases). The CDR3 loop spans 14 amino acids. V lost 7 bases and J lost 0, with 13 bases in between. CDR3 sequence: CASMWGAGSYEQYF. The CDR3 coding sequence is TGTGCCAGCATGTGGGGAGCCGGCTCCTACGAGCAGTACTTC.

This clonotype was detected many times. V usage is TRBV4-2 and J usage is TRBJ2-6; 8 bases are a match to TRBD1. V was pared by 2 bases and J by 3 bases, with 6 bases of the junction left unmatched. Germline assignment: CDR1 LGHNA and CDR2 YNFKEQ. The CDR3 sequence is 17 residues long. The CDR3 DNA reads TGTGCCAGCAGCCAATTGGACAGGGAACATGGGGCCAACGTCCTGACTTTC. This encodes CASSQLDREHGANVLTF.

V usage is TRBV3-1 and J usage is TRBJ1-2, with TRBD1 identical over 9 bases. V lost 4 bases, J lost 4 bases, and 10 bases stayed unmatched. Germline-derived CDR1 and CDR2 are LGHDT and YNNKEL (reference sequence). This CDR3 has 16 residues. In DNA form, the CDR3 reads TGTGCCAGCAGCCCCGGGACAGGGAATGGGGGCTATGGCTACACCTTC. Amino acids: CASSPGTGNGGYGYTF.